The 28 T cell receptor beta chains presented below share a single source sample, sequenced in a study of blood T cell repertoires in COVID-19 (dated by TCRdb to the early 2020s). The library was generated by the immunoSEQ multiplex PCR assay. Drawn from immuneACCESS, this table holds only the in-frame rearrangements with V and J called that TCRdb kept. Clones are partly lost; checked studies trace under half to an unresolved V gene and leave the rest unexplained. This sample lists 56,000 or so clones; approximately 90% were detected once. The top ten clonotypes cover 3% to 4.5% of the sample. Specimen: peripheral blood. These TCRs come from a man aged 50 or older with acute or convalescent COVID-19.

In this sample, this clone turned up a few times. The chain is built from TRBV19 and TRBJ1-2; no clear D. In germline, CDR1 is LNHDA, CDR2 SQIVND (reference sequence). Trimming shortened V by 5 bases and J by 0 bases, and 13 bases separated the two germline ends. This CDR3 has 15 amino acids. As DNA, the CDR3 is TGTGCCAGTAGTCTTCAAGAGTACTCTAACTATGGCTACACCTTC. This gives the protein CASSLQEYSNYGYTF.

The CDR3 loop is CASSIVAPDLSSGNTIYF. The DNA of the CDR3 is TGTGCCAGTAGTATAGTGGCCCCCGACTTAAGCTCTGGAAACACCATATATTTT. The chain links TRBV19 to TRBJ1-3; D is unclear. The CDR3 is 18 amino acids. Germline lookup yields CDR1 LNHDA and CDR2 SQIVND (reference sequence). Trimming removed 1 base from V and 0 bases from J, with 16 bases in between.

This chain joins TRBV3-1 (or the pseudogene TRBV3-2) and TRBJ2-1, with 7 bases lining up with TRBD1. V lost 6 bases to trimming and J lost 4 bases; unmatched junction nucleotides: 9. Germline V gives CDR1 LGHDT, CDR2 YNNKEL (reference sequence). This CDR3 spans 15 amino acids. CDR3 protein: CASRIEGTDYNEQFF. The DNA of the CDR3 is TGTGCCAGCAGGATCGAAGGGACAGATTACAATGAGCAGTTCTTC.

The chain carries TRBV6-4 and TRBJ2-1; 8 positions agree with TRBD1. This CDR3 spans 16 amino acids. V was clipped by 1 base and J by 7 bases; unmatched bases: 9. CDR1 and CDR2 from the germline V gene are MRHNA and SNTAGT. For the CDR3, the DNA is TGTGCCAGCAGTGACTGGGGCACAGGGGGAAAAAATGAGCAGTTCTTC. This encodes CASSDWGTGGKNEQFF.

CDR3 amino acids: CASKSGAPGSPLHF. DNA of the CDR3: TGTGCCAGCAAGAGCGGGGCCCCGGGCTCACCCCTCCACTTT. V and J are TRBV9 and TRBJ1-6; D possibly corresponds to TRBD1 (5 bases). The length of the CDR3 is 14 residues. CDR1 and CDR2 from the germline V gene are SGDLS and YYNGEE. Between the trimmed V and J ends, which lost 6 bases and 10 bases, there was a span of 17 bases.

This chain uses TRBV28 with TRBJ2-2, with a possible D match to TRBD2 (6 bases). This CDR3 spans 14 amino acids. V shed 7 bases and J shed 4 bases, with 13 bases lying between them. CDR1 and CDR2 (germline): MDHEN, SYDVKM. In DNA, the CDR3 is TGTGCCAGCATATCGGGGACTGGCACCGGGGAGCTGTTTTTT. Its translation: CASISGTGTGELFF.

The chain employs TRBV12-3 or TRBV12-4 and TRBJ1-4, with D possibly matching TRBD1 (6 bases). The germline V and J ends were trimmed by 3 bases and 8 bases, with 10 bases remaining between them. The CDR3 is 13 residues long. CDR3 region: CASSLTGDEKLFF. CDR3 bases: TGTGCCAGCAGTTTGACAGGAGACGAAAAACTGTTTTTT.

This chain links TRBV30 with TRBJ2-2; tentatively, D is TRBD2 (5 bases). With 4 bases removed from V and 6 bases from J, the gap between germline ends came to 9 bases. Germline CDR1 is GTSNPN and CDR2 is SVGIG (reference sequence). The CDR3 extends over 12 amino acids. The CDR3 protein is CAWTGDAGELFF. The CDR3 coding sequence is TGTGCCTGGACCGGGGATGCCGGGGAGCTGTTTTTT.

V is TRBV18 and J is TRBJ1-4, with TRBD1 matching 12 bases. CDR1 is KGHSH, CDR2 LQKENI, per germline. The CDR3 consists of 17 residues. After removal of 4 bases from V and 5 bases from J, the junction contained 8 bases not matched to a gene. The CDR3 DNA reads TGTGCCAGCTCACTAACCGGGACAGGGGGCTTGAATGAAAAACTGTTTTTT. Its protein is CASSLTGTGGLNEKLFF.

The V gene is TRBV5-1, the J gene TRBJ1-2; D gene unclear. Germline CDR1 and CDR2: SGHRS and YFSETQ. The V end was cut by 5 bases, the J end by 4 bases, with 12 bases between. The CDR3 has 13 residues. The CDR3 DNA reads TGCGCCAGCAGTCCCCAGGATTCCTATGGCTACACCTTC. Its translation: CASSPQDSYGYTF. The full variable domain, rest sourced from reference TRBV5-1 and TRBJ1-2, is KAGVTQTPRYLIKTRGQQVTLSCSPISGHRSVSWYQQTPGQGLQFLFEYFSETQRNKGNFPGRFSGRQFSNSRSEMNVSTLELGDSALYLCASSPQDSYGYTFGSGTRLTVV.

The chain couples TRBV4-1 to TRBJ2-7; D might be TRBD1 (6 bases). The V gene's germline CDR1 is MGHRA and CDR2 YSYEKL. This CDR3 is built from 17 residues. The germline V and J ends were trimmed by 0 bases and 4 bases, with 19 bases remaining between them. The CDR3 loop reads CASSQDTLQGLGYEQYF. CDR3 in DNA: TGCGCCAGCAGCCAAGATACTCTACAGGGCTTAGGGTACGAGCAGTACTTC.

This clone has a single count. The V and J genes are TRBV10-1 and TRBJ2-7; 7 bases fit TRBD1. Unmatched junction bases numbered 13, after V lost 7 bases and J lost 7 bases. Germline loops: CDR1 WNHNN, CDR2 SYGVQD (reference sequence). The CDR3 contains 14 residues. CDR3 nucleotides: TGCGCCAGCAAGGATGGAGACAGGGCGAGAGAGCAGTACTTC. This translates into CASKDGDRAREQYF.

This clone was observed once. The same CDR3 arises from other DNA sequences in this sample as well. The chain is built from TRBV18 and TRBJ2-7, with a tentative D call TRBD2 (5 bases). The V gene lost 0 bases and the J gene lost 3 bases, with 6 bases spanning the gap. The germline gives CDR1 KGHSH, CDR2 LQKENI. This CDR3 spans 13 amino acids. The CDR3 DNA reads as TGTGCCAGCTCACCACCGGGAGACTACGAGCAGTACTTC. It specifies CASSPPGDYEQYF.

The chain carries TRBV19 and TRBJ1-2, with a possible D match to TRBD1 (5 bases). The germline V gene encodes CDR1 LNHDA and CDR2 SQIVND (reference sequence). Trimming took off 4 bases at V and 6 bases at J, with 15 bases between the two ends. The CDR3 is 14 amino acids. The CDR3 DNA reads TGTGCCAGTAGTACGGGGGGGAGCCCTCATGGCTACACCTTC. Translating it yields CASSTGGSPHGYTF.

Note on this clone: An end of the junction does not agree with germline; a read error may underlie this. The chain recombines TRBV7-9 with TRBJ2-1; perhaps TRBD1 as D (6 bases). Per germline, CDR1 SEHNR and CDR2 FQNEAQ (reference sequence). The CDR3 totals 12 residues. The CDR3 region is CASSFGAGELFF. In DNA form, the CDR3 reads TGTGCCAGCAGCTTTGGGGCAGGGGAGCTGTTCTTC.

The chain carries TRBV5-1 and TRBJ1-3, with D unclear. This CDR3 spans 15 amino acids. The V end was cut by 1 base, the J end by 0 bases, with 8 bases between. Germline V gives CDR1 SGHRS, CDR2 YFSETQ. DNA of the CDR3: TGCGCCAGCAGCTTGACAGAAGGCTCTGGAAACACCATATATTTT. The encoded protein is CASSLTEGSGNTIYF.

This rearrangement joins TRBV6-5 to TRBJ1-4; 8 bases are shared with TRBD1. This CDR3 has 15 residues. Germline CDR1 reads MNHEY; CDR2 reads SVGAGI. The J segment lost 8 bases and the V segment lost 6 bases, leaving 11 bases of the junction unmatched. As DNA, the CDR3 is TGTGCCAGCAGCCGACAGGGGTGGAGTCCCGAAAAACTGTTTTTT. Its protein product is CASSRQGWSPEKLFF.

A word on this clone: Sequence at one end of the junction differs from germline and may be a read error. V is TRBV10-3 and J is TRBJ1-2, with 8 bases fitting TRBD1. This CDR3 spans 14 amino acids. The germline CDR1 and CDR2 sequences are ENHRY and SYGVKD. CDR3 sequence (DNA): TGTGCCATCAGGGGAACAGGGGGGGGAAATGGCTACATCTTC. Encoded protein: CAIRGTGGGNGYIF.

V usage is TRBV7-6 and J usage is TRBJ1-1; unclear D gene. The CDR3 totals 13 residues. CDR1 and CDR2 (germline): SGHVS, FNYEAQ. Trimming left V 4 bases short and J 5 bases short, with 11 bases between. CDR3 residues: CASSSGEWTEAFF. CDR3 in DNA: TGTGCCAGCAGCTCCGGGGAATGGACTGAAGCTTTCTTT.

The CDR3 loop reads CASSEGGDGTYEQYF. Written as DNA, the CDR3 is TGCGCCAGCAGTGAGGGGGGGGACGGAACCTACGAGCAGTACTTC. This chain connects TRBV10-1 to TRBJ2-7; TRBD2 aligns across 7 bases. CDR1 and CDR2 (germline): WNHNN, SYGVQD (reference sequence). With V trimmed by 2 bases and J by 2 bases, 6 bases remained unmatched. There are 15 residues in the CDR3.

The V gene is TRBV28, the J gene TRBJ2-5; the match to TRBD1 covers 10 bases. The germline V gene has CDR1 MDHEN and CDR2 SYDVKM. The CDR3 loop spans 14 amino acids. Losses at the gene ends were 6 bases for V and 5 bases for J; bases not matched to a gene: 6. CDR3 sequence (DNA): TGTGCCAGCAGCCCCGGGGGACAGGGGGAGACCCAGTACTTC. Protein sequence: CASSPGGQGETQYF.

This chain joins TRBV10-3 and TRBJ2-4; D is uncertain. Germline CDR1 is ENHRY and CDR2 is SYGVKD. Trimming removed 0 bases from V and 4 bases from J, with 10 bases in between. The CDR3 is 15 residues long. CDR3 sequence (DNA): TGTGCCATCAGTGAGTCAGAGAGTTCGAAAAACATTCAGTACTTC. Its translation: CAISESESSKNIQYF.

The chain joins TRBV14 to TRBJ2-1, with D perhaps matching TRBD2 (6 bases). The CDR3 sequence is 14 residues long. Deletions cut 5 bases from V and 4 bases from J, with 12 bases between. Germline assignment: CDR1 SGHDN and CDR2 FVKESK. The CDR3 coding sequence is TGTGCCAGCAGCGCTGCGGGATCTTACAATGAGCAGTTCTTC. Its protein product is CASSAAGSYNEQFF. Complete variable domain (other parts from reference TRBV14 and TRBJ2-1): EAGVTQFPSHSVIEKGQTVTLRCDPISGHDNLYWYRRVMGKEIKFLLHFVKESKQDESGMPNNRFLAERTGGTYSTLKVQPAELEDSGVYFCASSAAGSYNEQFFGPGTRLTVL.

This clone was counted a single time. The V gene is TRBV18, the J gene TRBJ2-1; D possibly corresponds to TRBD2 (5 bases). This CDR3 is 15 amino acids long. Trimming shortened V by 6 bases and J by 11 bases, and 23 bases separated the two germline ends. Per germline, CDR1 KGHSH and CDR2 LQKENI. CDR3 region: CASSPESVVGAQQFF. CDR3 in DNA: TGTGCCAGCTCGCCCGAGAGCGTGGTGGGAGCGCAGCAGTTCTTC.

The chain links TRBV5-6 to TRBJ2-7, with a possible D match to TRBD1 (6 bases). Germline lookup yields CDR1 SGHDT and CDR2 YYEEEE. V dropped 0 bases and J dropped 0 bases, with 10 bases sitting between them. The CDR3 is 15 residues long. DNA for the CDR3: TGTGCCAGCAGCTTGGTCGGGACATTCTCCTACGAGCAGTACTTC. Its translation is CASSLVGTFSYEQYF.

The CDR3 loop reads CASSLGAVNTEAFF. The CDR3 DNA reads TGTGCCAGCAGCTTAGGAGCGGTGAACACTGAAGCTTTCTTT. The V call is TRBV7-6, the J call TRBJ1-1; D call uncertain. The V gene's germline CDR1 is SGHVS and CDR2 FNYEAQ. The V end lost 1 base, the J end lost 0 bases, and 6 bases lay between the germline ends. The CDR3 sequence is 14 residues long.

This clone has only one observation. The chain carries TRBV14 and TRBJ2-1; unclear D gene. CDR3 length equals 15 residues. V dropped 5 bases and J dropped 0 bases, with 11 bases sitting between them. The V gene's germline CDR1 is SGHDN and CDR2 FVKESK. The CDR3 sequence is CASSSALSSYNEQFF. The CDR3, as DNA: TGTGCCAGCAGCTCTGCCCTAAGCTCCTACAATGAGCAGTTCTTC.

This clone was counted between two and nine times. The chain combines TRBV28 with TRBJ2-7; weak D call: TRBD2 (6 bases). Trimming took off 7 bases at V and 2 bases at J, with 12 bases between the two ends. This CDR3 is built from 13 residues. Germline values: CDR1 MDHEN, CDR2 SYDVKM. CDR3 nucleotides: TGTGCCAGCATCTCGACTAGTACCTACGAGCAGTACTTC. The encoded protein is CASISTSTYEQYF.